The text below deals with one T cell receptor beta chain. Its cognate antigen is unknown. The V gene end was trimmed by 6 bases and the J gene end by 10 bases; junction bases not matched to a gene: 11. The CDR3 runs 15 residues. Germline CDR1 reads SGHNT; CDR2 reads YYREEE (reference sequence). This entry is derived from a study of OX40 agonist ivuxolimab in advanced cancers. Broader study findings: Clonal expansion by week 6 occurred in CD4+ and CD8+ blood T cells (at 0.1 to 3.0 mg/kg).

Assay used: immunoSEQ multiplex PCR; TCRdb lists only in-frame clones, some missing. The sample has 85,000 to 100,000 clones, around 94% seen once. The sequence came from an adult with an advanced solid tumor such as melanoma, head and neck, liver or kidney cancer. The chain couples TRBV5-4 to TRBJ2-1; 12 nucleotides agree with TRBD2. The source material was CD4+ or CD8+ T cells sorted from blood, sampled in a trial of the OX40 agonist ivuxolimab. The CDR3 here is CASKTGTSGPLEQFF. In nucleotides, the CDR3 is TGTGCCAGCAAGACCGGGACTAGCGGGCCCCTAGAGCAGTTCTTC.